This T cell receptor (beta chain) was sequenced during a study of T cells after yellow fever vaccination. Study background: SMART-Seq v4 Ultra Low Input handled preparation of low-cell-number fractions.

Study results and caveats: Among primary-vaccination clones, most reappeared after the booster, at roughly 95% for CD4 and about 90% for CD8.

The germline V gene encodes CDR1 SQVTM and CDR2 ANQGSEA. This CDR3 comprises 11 residues. Trimming stripped 3 bases from V and 3 bases from J, with 5 bases between. This clonotype was detected many times. The antigen remains unidentified. UMIs were added to TCR cDNA along with a universal primer site when it was made by 5'RACE template switching. TCRdb reprocessed the 5' RACE reads with MiXCR, giving one entry per CDR3 protein. The sample has more than 300,000 distinct CDR3 sequences, around a tenth seen once. The sequence was collected from a man aged 18 to 30 who received the YFV17D yellow fever vaccine. The chain is built from TRBV29-1 and TRBJ1-2; D might be TRBD1 (5 bases). The material sequenced was CD4+ T cells sorted from PBMCs, taken 45 days after the yellow fever booster vaccination. The CDR3 loop is CSVDRDYGYTF. The DNA of the CDR3 is TGCAGCGTTGACAGGGACTATGGCTACACCTTC.